This T cell receptor beta chain was recorded in a study of long-term antiretroviral therapy in people with HIV. Study results and caveats: It was observed that HIV repertoires exhibited narrower CDR3 length ranges than controls. Clonal populations expanded prior to ART predominated within the repertoire at all time points. Collection spanned 2004 to 2017; ART regimens may be less effective than current ones.

A remark on this clone: The antigen remains unidentified.

Germline CDR1 and CDR2: ENHRY and SYGVKD. V lost 7 bases, J lost 4 bases, and 13 bases lay in between. The CDR3 spans 13 residues. This was the immunoSEQ v3.0 assay at survey level. In sequencing, about 40,000-55,000 T-cell genomes per sample were targeted. The repertoire was sequenced with immunoSEQ multiplex PCR; TCRdb's copy has only in-frame clones and lacks some. The profile shows about 17,000 clones, roughly 96% of them singletons. This clonotype originated in a man between 25 and 39 years old with HIV. This chain connects TRBV10-3 to TRBJ1-2; no clear D. The starting material was unsorted PBMCs, obtained around 10 years after starting antiretroviral therapy. CDR3 loop: CAINSPNLYGYTF. The CDR3 region has the DNA TGTGCCATCAACTCCCCTAACCTCTATGGCTACACCTTC.